The 22 T cell receptor beta chains below all came from one sample that was sequenced in a study of blood T cell repertoires in COVID-19. Sequencing was performed with immunoSEQ multiplex PCR; in TCRdb, only in-frame clones are kept and a portion is missing. The sample records 54,000 or so clones, 86% being singletons. Sequencing was performed on peripheral blood. The receptors were gathered from a woman aged 80 or over with acute or convalescent COVID-19.

The chain links TRBV30 to TRBJ2-7; maybe TRBD1 (5 bases). CDR3 size: 14 residues. V was shortened by 2 bases and J by 1 base, with 12 bases between the two germline ends. Germline CDR1 is GTSNPN and CDR2 is SVGIG (reference sequence). CDR3 in DNA: TGTGCCTGGAGTATCGACAGCCCATCCTACGAGCAGTACTTC. It specifies CAWSIDSPSYEQYF. The variable domain in full, completed from reference TRBV30 and TRBJ2-7, reads SQTIHQWPATLVQPVGSPLSLECTVEGTSNPNLYWYRQAAGRGLQLLFYSVGIGQISSEVPQNLSASRPQDRQFILSSKKLLLSDSGFYLCAWSIDSPSYEQYFGPGTRLTVT.

The chain is built from TRBV7-9 and TRBJ2-2; 12 bases are shared with TRBD1. This CDR3 has 14 amino acids. The V gene end was trimmed by 3 bases and the J gene end by 8 bases; junction bases not matched to a gene: 1. Germline CDR1 SEHNR, CDR2 FQNEAQ (reference sequence). This CDR3 is CASSLGQGAGELFF. CDR3 in DNA: TGTGCCAGCAGCTTGGGACAGGGGGCAGGGGAGCTGTTTTTT.

The chain carries TRBV7-9 and TRBJ1-1; unclear D gene. The germline V gene encodes CDR1 SEHNR and CDR2 FQNEAQ (reference sequence). V lost 3 bases and J 4 bases, leaving 15 bases between the germline ends. This CDR3 contains 15 residues. CDR3 amino acids: CASSFPETTGTEAFF. CDR3 coding DNA: TGTGCCAGCAGCTTTCCCGAAACAACGGGCACTGAAGCTTTCTTT.

This clone was seen once. The chain employs TRBV4-1 and TRBJ2-1; tentative D call: TRBD1 (7 bases). CDR3 length: 18 residues. V lost 4 bases and J 4 bases, leaving 23 bases between the germline ends. The germline V gene has CDR1 MGHRA and CDR2 YSYEKL. This CDR3 reads CASSRGMARGVSYNEQFF. The CDR3 nucleotides are TGCGCCAGCAGCCGCGGAATGGCCAGGGGGGTTTCTTACAATGAGCAGTTCTTC.

The J gene is TRBJ2-1, the V gene TRBV6-4; D possibly corresponds to TRBD1 (6 bases). Trimming shortened V by 5 bases and J by 8 bases, and 13 bases separated the two germline ends. The CDR3 sequence is 13 residues long. Germline V CDR1 and CDR2: MRHNA, SNTAGT. Written as DNA, the CDR3 is TGTGCCAGCAGTAACGACCAGGGGTATGAGCAGTTCTTC. Its protein is CASSNDQGYEQFF.

V gene TRBV4-1 combines with J gene TRBJ1-2, with 8 nucleotides matching TRBD1. V lost 1 base, J lost 3 bases, and 1 base stayed unmatched. The germline V gene encodes CDR1 MGHRA and CDR2 YSYEKL. The CDR3 runs 14 residues. CDR3 bases: TGCGCCAGCAGCCAAGTGGACAGGGACTATGGCTACACCTTC. Translating gives CASSQVDRDYGYTF.

This chain uses TRBV6-5 with TRBJ1-2, with D tentatively TRBD1 (5 bases). Germline values: CDR1 MNHEY, CDR2 SVGAGI. This CDR3 has 13 amino acids. V was shortened by 4 bases and J by 8 bases, with 14 bases between the two germline ends. CDR3 in DNA: TGTGCCAGCAGTTCCCCGCAGGGCAAAGGCTACACCTTC. This gives the protein CASSSPQGKGYTF.

The rearrangement links TRBV19 to TRBJ2-7; TRBD1 matches at 9 bases. J gave up 5 bases and V 5 bases, and 16 bases lay outside the gene matches. Per the germline V gene, CDR1 is LNHDA and CDR2 is SQIVND (reference sequence). The length of the CDR3 is 17 residues. CDR3 nucleotide sequence: TGTGCCAGTAGTGTGTCCCCCCCCGGGACAGGGTTCGACGAGCAGTACTTC. Its protein product is CASSVSPPGTGFDEQYF.

The table lists this clone with a count of one. V usage is TRBV19 and J usage is TRBJ1-4; 7 bases line up with TRBD1. The ends lost 5 bases at V and 5 bases at J; junction bases unmatched: 11. This CDR3 is 16 amino acids long. Germline V gives CDR1 LNHDA, CDR2 SQIVND (reference sequence). CDR3: CASSLYSGTENEKLFF. The CDR3 bases are TGTGCCAGTAGTCTGTACTCCGGGACAGAAAATGAAAAACTGTTTTTT.

Written as DNA, the CDR3 is TGTGCCAGTAGCTTTCGCCAGCGGGGGATGGATACGCAGTATTTT. Its protein is CASSFRQRGMDTQYF. This chain uses TRBV19 with TRBJ2-3; the match to TRBD2 covers 8 bases. CDR3 size: 15 residues. Germline CDR1 LNHDA, CDR2 SQIVND (reference sequence). The ends lost 6 bases at V and 6 bases at J; junction bases unmatched: 11.

As for this clone: This sample includes further DNA sequences coding for the same CDR3. Written as DNA, the CDR3 is TGTGCCAGCAGTGACAGGGGGCGGAACACTGAAGCTTTCTTT. Residues: CASSDRGRNTEAFF. The V call is TRBV2, the J call TRBJ1-1; the match to TRBD1 covers 8 bases. The CDR3 length is 14 residues. V lost 3 bases, J lost 1 base, and 1 base stayed unmatched. The germline V gene encodes CDR1 SNHLY and CDR2 FYNNEI. Full variable domain (rest looked up from reference TRBV2 and TRBJ1-1): EPEVTQTPSHQVTQMGQEVILRCVPISNHLYFYWYRQILGQKVEFLVSFYNNEISEKSEIFDDQFSVERPDGSNFTLKIRSTKLEDSAMYFCASSDRGRNTEAFFGQGTRLTVV.

This chain uses TRBV24-1 with TRBJ2-3; D not resolved. Germline V CDR1 and CDR2: KGHDR, SFDVKD. V was shortened by 3 bases and J by 4 bases, with 13 bases between the two germline ends. This CDR3 comprises 15 residues. CDR3 region: CATSDPAGSSDTQYF. The CDR3, as DNA: TGTGCCACCAGTGATCCGGCAGGTAGTTCAGATACGCAGTATTTT.

This rearrangement joins TRBV3-1 (or the pseudogene TRBV3-2) to TRBJ2-6, with a possible D match to TRBD1 (5 bases). V lost 0 bases and J lost 2, with 5 bases in between. The CDR3 has 15 amino acids. Germline CDR1 is LGHDT and CDR2 is YNNKEL (reference sequence). CDR3 coding DNA: TGTGCCAGCAGCCAAGACAGGGCTGGGGCCAACGTCCTGACTTTC. Protein: CASSQDRAGANVLTF.

This CDR3 reads CSVEGTATYEQYF. CDR3 DNA sequence: TGCAGCGTTGAGGGGACAGCAACCTACGAGCAGTACTTC. The rearrangement joins TRBV29-1 to TRBJ2-7; 7 bases map to TRBD1. Per germline, CDR1 SQVTM and CDR2 ANQGSEA. The CDR3 runs 13 residues. The ends lost 3 bases at V and 2 bases at J; junction bases unmatched: 4.

This clone was detected a few times. The chain recombines TRBV19 with TRBJ2-7; 8 nucleotides align to TRBD1. This CDR3 spans 14 amino acids. CDR1 is LNHDA, CDR2 SQIVND, per germline (reference sequence). V lost 7 bases and J lost 1; bases outside the gene matches: 6. CDR3 nucleotides: TGTGCCAGTACCTCCACAGGGGGATCCTACGAGCAGTACTTC. Translating it yields CASTSTGGSYEQYF.

This chain joins TRBV14 and TRBJ2-3; 8 positions agree with TRBD2. V was pared by 2 bases and J by 4 bases, with 11 bases of the junction left unmatched. In germline, CDR1 is SGHDN, CDR2 FVKESK. The CDR3 consists of 17 residues. The CDR3 DNA follows: TGTGCCAGCAGCCAATCCCTCTGGGAGCGGGGGCCAGATACGCAGTATTTT. This translates into CASSQSLWERGPDTQYF.

The chain carries TRBV5-4 and TRBJ1-3, with TRBD1 as a possible D gene (6 bases). The V gene's germline CDR1 is SGHNT and CDR2 YYREEE (reference sequence). V was pared by 4 bases and J by 4 bases, with 21 bases between. The CDR3 loop spans 17 amino acids. The chain's CDR3 is CASSRWGGQRGGNTIYF. CDR3 bases: TGTGCCAGCAGCCGATGGGGGGGGCAGCGGGGAGGAAACACCATATATTTT.

This chain links TRBV19 with TRBJ1-2; 9 bases are shared with TRBD1. The CDR3 length is 14 residues. The V segment lost 4 bases and the J segment 7 bases; nucleotides outside the gene matches: 7. Germline V gene data show CDR1 as LNHDA and CDR2 as SQIVND (reference sequence). Here the CDR3 DNA reads TGTGCCAGTAGTACCACAGGGGGCGCGAGTGGCTACACCTTC. Its translation: CASSTTGGASGYTF.

The gene calls are TRBV2 and TRBJ1-5; tentatively, D is TRBD1 (5 bases). The V end lost 6 bases, the J end lost 1 base, and 13 bases lay between the germline ends. Germline assignment: CDR1 SNHLY and CDR2 FYNNEI. The CDR3 length is 15 residues. The DNA of the CDR3 is TGTGCCAGCAGCCCTGGGGGGATCAGCAATCAGCCCCAGCATTTT. Its protein product is CASSPGGISNQPQHF.

The chain carries TRBV10-3 and TRBJ1-4; TRBD1 agrees at 8 bases. Germline trimming cut 6 bases from V and 6 bases from J; bases unmatched to any gene: 9. The CDR3 consists of 15 residues. The germline CDR1 and CDR2 sequences are ENHRY and SYGVKD. The CDR3 DNA sequence: TGTGCCATCAGAGACGGACAGGGCGTTGATGAAAAACTGTTTTTT. Its translation: CAIRDGQGVDEKLFF.

The chain is built from TRBV5-1 and TRBJ1-1; 8 bases fit TRBD1. The germline V gene encodes CDR1 SGHRS and CDR2 YFSETQ. This CDR3 has 16 residues. J gave up 0 bases and V 5 bases, and 9 bases lay outside the gene matches. The CDR3 spells CASSSGTGVMNTEAFF. CDR3 sequence (DNA): TGCGCCAGCAGTTCCGGGACAGGCGTTATGAACACTGAAGCTTTCTTT.

This chain connects TRBV6-6 to TRBJ2-2, with TRBD2 matching over 15 bases. With V trimmed by 5 bases and J by 0 bases, 4 bases remained unmatched. The CDR3 totals 18 residues. Germline values: CDR1 MNHNY, CDR2 SVGAGI (reference sequence). The CDR3 region has the DNA TGTGCCAGCAGTCCTCGGACTAGCGGGAGGGCGAACACCGGGGAGCTGTTTTTT. Protein sequence: CASSPRTSGRANTGELFF.